One sample yielded the 17 T cell receptor beta chains listed below, sequenced in a study of blood T cells in healthy people across ages. A J-beta primer mix and a sample-barcoded 5' primer were used in a second PCR of roughly 6 to 12 cycles. TCRdb re-called the 5' RACE reads with MiXCR, one entry per CDR3 protein. The sample has approximately 1.5 million distinct CDR3 sequences, roughly a third seen once. Material: blood. The receptors originated from a woman aged 25 to 39 in good health.

This clonotype was counted only a few times. The V and J genes are TRBV7-2 and TRBJ2-7, with D possibly TRBD1 on 6 matching bases. V shed 1 base and J shed 2 bases, with 12 bases lying between them. Germline loops: CDR1 SGHTA, CDR2 FQGNSA. The CDR3 consists of 15 residues. The CDR3 protein is CASSLVGHVAYEQYF. The CDR3 DNA sequence: TGTGCCAGCAGCTTAGTGGGACACGTTGCCTACGAGCAGTACTTC.

The V call is TRBV20-1, the J call TRBJ2-1, with D possibly being TRBD2 (5 bases). The V end was cut by 3 bases, the J end by 4 bases, with 10 bases between. CDR1 DFQATT and CDR2 SNEGSKA come from the germline V gene (reference sequence). The CDR3 totals 13 residues. CDR3 nucleotide sequence: TGCAGTGCTAGGGGGAGAGGGTACAATGAGCAGTTCTTC. Amino acid sequence: CSARGRGYNEQFF.

The genes are TRBV28 and TRBJ1-6; 8 bases fit TRBD1. Germline V gene sequence: CDR1 MDHEN, CDR2 SYDVKM. This CDR3 is 16 amino acids long. The junction had 11 bases not matched to a gene; V was cut back by 6 bases and J by 7 bases. CDR3 DNA sequence: TGTGCCAGCAGCCCCTGGACGGACAGGGACAATTCACCCCTCCACTTT. As protein: CASSPWTDRDNSPLHF.

Of note for this clonotype: Given a much more abundant clone one base away, this may be a read error. V usage is TRBV7-3 and J usage is TRBJ2-1; either TRBD1 or TRBD2 may fit D (5 bases each). V was shortened by 1 base and J by 9 bases, with 16 bases between the two germline ends. The CDR3 spans 15 residues. Germline CDR1 and CDR2: SGHTA and FQGTGA. CDR3 residues: CASSLNGGARSEQFF. CDR3 nucleotide sequence: TGTGCCAGCAGCTTAAATGGGGGAGCCCGCAGTGAGCAGTTCTTC.

This clonotype has only a few counts. This chain connects TRBV4-2 to TRBJ2-1, with D unresolved. There are 17 residues in the CDR3. Trimming took 0 bases from V and 3 from J, leaving 15 bases between them. The germline CDR1 and CDR2 sequences are LGHNA and YNFKEQ. CDR3 residues: CASSQEEATYHYNEQFF. DNA of the CDR3: TGTGCCAGCAGCCAAGAAGAGGCTACCTATCACTACAATGAGCAGTTCTTC.

This rearrangement joins TRBV20-1 to TRBJ2-5; 7 bases line up with TRBD2. This CDR3 has 13 amino acids. Germline assignment: CDR1 DFQATT and CDR2 SNEGSKA (reference sequence). Unmatched junction bases numbered 3, after V lost 4 bases and J lost 1 base. The CDR3 DNA follows: TGCAGTGCTACTTGGACTAGCCAAGAGACCCAGTACTTC. It is translated as CSATWTSQETQYF.

This clonotype has at least ten counts. V is TRBV4-1 and J is TRBJ2-4, with a possible D match to TRBD1 (6 bases). The CDR3 runs to 14 residues. V lost 2 bases and J lost 11, with 16 bases in between. Per the germline V gene, CDR1 is MGHRA and CDR2 is YSYEKL. The CDR3, as DNA: TGCGCCAGCAGCCAACGGGACACCCTAGGACTTCAGTACTTC. This gives the protein CASSQRDTLGLQYF.

V is TRBV20-1 and J is TRBJ1-4; 10 nucleotides agree with TRBD1. Germline assignment: CDR1 DFQATT and CDR2 SNEGSKA (reference sequence). The ends lost 0 bases at V and 3 bases at J; junction bases unmatched: 13. The CDR3 spans 19 residues. Here the CDR3 DNA reads TGCAGTGCTAGAGACCCGGGACAGGGGCCCGGATCGGCTAATGAAAAACTGTTTTTT. Encoded protein: CSARDPGQGPGSANEKLFF.

The chain carries TRBV6-6 and TRBJ1-2; D gene uncertain. V lost 2 bases to trimming and J lost 4 bases, with 14 bases between them. CDR3 length: 15 residues. CDR1 MNHNY and CDR2 SVGAGI come from the germline V gene (reference sequence). The CDR3 protein is CASSYTQVLSYGYTF. As DNA, the CDR3 is TGTGCCAGCAGTTACACGCAGGTTCTTAGCTATGGCTACACCTTC.

This sequence joins TRBV27 and TRBJ2-3, with 7 bases identical to TRBD2. The CDR3 extends over 18 amino acids. Germline trimming cut 5 bases from V and 1 base from J; bases unmatched to any gene: 15. Looked up from germline, CDR1 is MNHEY and CDR2 is SMNVEV (reference sequence). Here the CDR3 DNA reads TGTGCCAGCAGTACCCTCGTGGGGACTAATAGGGGCACAGATACGCAGTATTTT. This translates into CASSTLVGTNRGTDTQYF.

In DNA form, the CDR3 reads TGTGCCAGCAGTCGAAGGACTAGCGGGACGCCTGAGCAGTTCTTC. Residues: CASSRRTSGTPEQFF. The V and J genes are TRBV12-3 or TRBV12-4 and TRBJ2-1; 12 nucleotides line up with TRBD2. The CDR3 consists of 15 residues. The V segment lost 5 bases and the J segment 9 bases; nucleotides outside the gene matches: 8.

V and J are TRBV6-5 and TRBJ2-6, with D tentatively TRBD2 (5 bases). Per the germline V gene, CDR1 is MNHEY and CDR2 is SVGAGI. V was shortened by 6 bases and J by 0 bases, with 9 bases between the two germline ends. CDR3 length: 15 amino acids. CDR3 DNA: TGTGCCAGCAGGTGGGAGAGCTCTGGGGCCAACGTCCTGACTTTC. This codes for CASRWESSGANVLTF.

This chain links TRBV27 with TRBJ2-1; D may be TRBD2 (6 bases). The CDR3 runs 15 residues. Trimming shortened V by 2 bases and J by 5 bases, and 13 bases separated the two germline ends. From germline, CDR1 is MNHEY and CDR2 SMNVEV (reference sequence). CDR3 bases: TGTGCCAGCAGTTTAGGGGGGAGCGGTAACAATGAGCAGTTCTTC. Amino acid sequence: CASSLGGSGNNEQFF.

A note on this clonotype: A read error may account for a junction end that differs from germline. The chain combines TRBV12-3 or TRBV12-4 with TRBJ1-2; no firm D call. This CDR3 comprises 12 residues. DNA for the CDR3: TGTGCCAGCACTTCCCGGGCCTATGGCTGCACCTTC. It is translated as CASTSRAYGCTF.

The V call is TRBV6-1, the J call TRBJ2-7; 9 bases agree with TRBD1. The J segment lost 2 bases and the V segment lost 5 bases, leaving 13 bases of the junction unmatched. The CDR3 has 17 amino acids. The germline V gene encodes CDR1 MNHNS and CDR2 SASEGT. CDR3 sequence reads: CASSKKVPGTGPYEQYF. CDR3 DNA: TGTGCCAGCAGTAAGAAAGTACCCGGGACAGGGCCCTACGAGCAGTACTTC.

In the case of this clonotype: A much more abundant neighbour one base away suggests this may be a read error. The CDR3 loop reads CASSLQPGLITDTQYF. The CDR3 bases are TGTGCCAGCAGTCTCCAGCCGGGACTAATCACAGATACGCAGTATTTT. The V call is TRBV27, the J call TRBJ2-3; TRBD2 matches at 7 bases. The germline gives CDR1 MNHEY, CDR2 SMNVEV (reference sequence). The J segment lost 2 bases and the V segment lost 5 bases, leaving 10 bases of the junction unmatched. The length of the CDR3 is 16 residues.

This clonotype was seen more than once but under ten times. The rearrangement joins TRBV4-2 to TRBJ2-1, with 7 bases aligning to TRBD1. This CDR3 contains 14 residues. Germline trimming cut 5 bases from V and 8 bases from J; bases unmatched to any gene: 9. Germline lookup yields CDR1 LGHNA and CDR2 YNFKEQ. CDR3 sequence (DNA): TGTGCCAGCAGCTCATCAAAAGGGGGCCATGAGCAGTTCTTC. Its translation: CASSSSKGGHEQFF.